These T cell receptor beta chains were read from a single sample in a study of radiotherapy plus CTLA-4 blockade in lung cancer. Sequenced by immunoSEQ multiplex PCR; TCRdb stores in-frame clones only, minus some. The sample lists some 100,000 clones, around 75% occurring once. The sample here was peripheral blood, taken from a patient treated with radiotherapy plus ipilimumab. These receptors were taken from a human donor with non-small cell lung cancer who had a partial response to radiotherapy plus ipilimumab. Both conserved end residues are trimmed from each CDR3.

v_gene	j_gene	CDR3aa
TRBV18	TRBJ1-4	ASSSYAGQRRLTTNEKLF
TRBV9	TRBJ1-5	ASSVGQGVQPQH
TRBV9	TRBJ2-1	ASSVAGAEQF
TRBV5-5	TRBJ1-2	ASSLGAGTVYGYT
TRBV5-1	TRBJ1-1	ASTGGTNTEAF
TRBV18	TRBJ2-6	ASSPPGQKISGANVLT
TRBV25-1	TRBJ2-3	ASSEPGQGGGTQY
TRBV5-1	TRBJ2-3	ASSPDGGSSDTQY
TRBV11-2	TRBJ2-1	ASSLDKAGGVDEQF
TRBV5-4	TRBJ2-3	ASSLDRGSITDTQY